The clone carrying this T cell receptor (beta chain) was recorded once. Its antigen is unidentified. HIV-positive participants all received treatment in the United States. The data were taken from a study of long-term antiretroviral therapy in people with HIV. The study's findings and limits: Post-ART diversity increased but stayed below transplant donor controls.

Run at survey level, the immunoSEQ assay was version v3.0. Measured with immunoSEQ multiplex PCR; TCRdb has only the in-frame clones, and not every one. The sample carries over 30,000 clones, under 85% recorded once. Germline V gene data show CDR1 as MRHNA and CDR2 as SNTAGT. The CDR3 is made up of 13 amino acids. Trimming left V 3 bases short and J 4 bases short, with 6 bases between. The TCR originated in a man aged 18 to 29 with HIV. Here the sequenced sample was unsorted PBMCs, taken 1 year after starting antiretroviral therapy. The V and J genes are TRBV6-4 and TRBJ2-2; unclear D gene. CDR3 amino acids: CASSEVSTGELFF. CDR3 in DNA: TGTGCCAGCAGTGAGGTCTCCACCGGGGAGCTGTTTTTT.